Below, 13 T cell receptor beta chains from the same sample are listed, as sequenced in a study of cytomegalovirus exposure and HLA in healthy donors. The PCR contained 60 Vbeta and 13 Jbeta primers. Method: immunoSEQ multiplex PCR; TCRdb's copy keeps in-frame clones and lacks some. The sample shows approximately 170,000 clones, approximately 67% of them seen only once. Sequences were obtained from PBMCs. These receptor sequences come from a man aged 35-49 years in good health and CMV-seronegative.

The sample holds a few counts of this clone. The V and J genes are TRBV9 and TRBJ2-3; 7 bases map to TRBD2. Trimming removed 0 bases from V and 4 bases from J; junction bases left unmatched: 5. Germline values: CDR1 SGDLS, CDR2 YYNGEE. The CDR3 spans 15 residues. The CDR3 DNA is TGTGCCAGCAGCGTAGGGGGCCGGGGGGCAGATACGCAGTATTTT. This encodes CASSVGGRGADTQYF. Together with reference TRBV9 and TRBJ2-3, the CDR3 gives the full variable domain: DSGVTQTPKHLITATGQRVTLRCSPRSGDLSVYWYQQSLDQGLQFLIQYYNGEERAKGNILERFSAQQFPDLHSELNLSSLELGDSALYFCASSVGGRGADTQYFGPGTRLTVL.

The rearrangement uses TRBV4-2 and TRBJ2-2, with D unclear. CDR1 LGHNA and CDR2 YNFKEQ come from the germline V gene. CDR3 length: 12 residues. V lost 4 bases and J 7 bases, leaving 7 bases between the germline ends. Here the CDR3 reads CASSPRSGELFF. CDR3 in DNA: TGTGCCAGCAGCCCCCGGAGCGGGGAGCTGTTTTTT.

The rearrangement joins TRBV9 to TRBJ2-7; TRBD2 agrees at 9 bases. The CDR3 spans 15 residues. The V and J ends lost 2 bases and 2 bases, in that order; junction bases with no gene match: 5. In germline, CDR1 is SGDLS, CDR2 YYNGEE. In DNA, the CDR3 is TGTGCCAGCAGCGTCGGGGCTAGCGGGACCTACGAGCAGTACTTC. Translation gives CASSVGASGTYEQYF.

The CDR3 DNA follows: TGTGCCAGCTCACCCGCAATGGACAGGGTGGGTGGCTACACCTTC. This translates into CASSPAMDRVGGYTF. V and J are TRBV18 and TRBJ1-2, with 8 bases lining up with TRBD1. The V gene's germline CDR1 is KGHSH and CDR2 LQKENI. CDR3 length equals 15 residues. Unmatched junction bases numbered 10, after V lost 3 bases and J lost 7 bases. The complete variable domain, with remaining parts taken from reference TRBV18 and TRBJ1-2, reads NAGVMQNPRHLVRRRGQEARLRCSPMKGHSHVYWYRQLPEEGLKFMVYLQKENIIDESGMPKERFSAEFPKEGPSILRIQQVVRGDSAAYFCASSPAMDRVGGYTFGSGTRLTVV.

In nucleotides, the CDR3 is TGCGCCAGCAGCTTGGGCCCATCGGAGGGAGGGGGTTCACCCCTCCACTTT. This codes for CASSLGPSEGGGSPLHF. The chain uses TRBV5-1 and TRBJ1-6, with D perhaps TRBD1 (6 bases). CDR3 length: 17 amino acids. The V gene lost 0 bases and the J gene lost 9 bases, with 19 bases spanning the gap. Germline V gene data show CDR1 as SGHRS and CDR2 as YFSETQ.

The J gene is TRBJ2-6, the V gene TRBV5-8; 7 positions match TRBD1. This CDR3 comprises 15 residues. CDR1 and CDR2 (germline): SGHTS, YDEGEE. V lost 2 bases to trimming and J lost 2 bases; unmatched junction nucleotides: 1. The CDR3 nucleotides are TGTGCCAGCAGCTTTGACAGGGCTGGGGCCAACGTCCTGACTTTC. This encodes CASSFDRAGANVLTF.

This clone has more than one count but fewer than ten. V gene TRBV6-5 combines with J gene TRBJ2-5; no clear D gene. The CDR3 is 12 residues long. Trimming took 4 bases from V and 5 from J, leaving 8 bases between them. Germline CDR1 MNHEY, CDR2 SVGAGI. The CDR3 nucleotides are TGTGCCAGCAGTTCCCAAGCGGAGACCCAGTACTTC. Translating gives CASSSQAETQYF.

The V gene is TRBV19, the J gene TRBJ2-7, with 8 positions matching TRBD1. CDR1 LNHDA and CDR2 SQIVND come from the germline V gene (reference sequence). After removal of 6 bases from V and 0 bases from J, the junction contained 4 bases not matched to a gene. This CDR3 region has 14 residues. The CDR3 spells CASSQGAISYEQYF. In DNA form, the CDR3 reads TGTGCCAGTAGCCAGGGGGCAATCTCCTACGAGCAGTACTTC.

The CDR3 sequence is CASSPRVVSGANVLTF. The DNA of the CDR3 is TGCGCCAGCAGCCCTCGGGTGGTGTCTGGGGCCAACGTCCTGACTTTC. This chain joins TRBV5-1 and TRBJ2-6, with D unresolved. V shed 4 bases and J shed 1 base, with 12 bases lying between them. This CDR3 has 16 residues. Germline CDR1 SGHRS, CDR2 YFSETQ.

The V and J genes are TRBV19 and TRBJ1-1; TRBD1 might be the D (6 bases). V was pared by 5 bases and J by 0 bases, with 13 bases between. This CDR3 has 15 amino acids. CDR1 and CDR2 (germline): LNHDA, SQIVND (reference sequence). CDR3 loop: CASSASGVVNTEAFF. CDR3 coding DNA: TGTGCCAGTAGTGCATCAGGGGTTGTGAACACTGAAGCTTTCTTT.

The chain links TRBV11-2 to TRBJ2-1, with TRBD1 matching over 10 bases. CDR3 size: 17 residues. Germline V lookup: CDR1 SGHAT, CDR2 FQNNGV. The V segment lost 10 bases and the J segment 0 bases; nucleotides outside the gene matches: 12. In nucleotides, the CDR3 is TGTGCCACCTCACTAGACAGGGGGCTCCCCTCCTACAATGAGCAGTTCTTC. This sequence encodes CATSLDRGLPSYNEQFF.

This clone was recorded only once. At one of its ends the junction is not consistent with the germline gene, which may arise from a read error. CDR3 loop: CSSSLGTLNTGELFF. As DNA, the CDR3 is TGTTCCAGCAGCTTAGGGACTTTAAACACCGGGGAGCTGTTTTTT. The chain carries TRBV7-9 and TRBJ2-2; possibly TRBD2 for D (6 bases). The germline V gene encodes CDR1 SEHNR and CDR2 FQNEAQ (reference sequence). This CDR3 is 15 amino acids long.

The chain links TRBV7-6 to TRBJ2-3; 12 bases fit TRBD2. Unmatched junction bases numbered 3, after V lost 5 bases and J lost 3 bases. The CDR3 totals 15 residues. The germline CDR1 and CDR2 sequences are SGHVS and FNYEAQ. The CDR3 reads CASSVLAGGTDTQYF. Written as DNA, the CDR3 is TGTGCCAGCAGCGTCCTAGCGGGAGGGACAGATACGCAGTATTTT.